The following is a T cell receptor beta chain sequence with its context. These data are taken from a study of Ad26.COV2.S vaccination and SARS-CoV-2 variants. Only in-frame clones appear in the TCRdb table, and some are missing; sequencing was by immunoSEQ multiplex PCR. The sample shows about 320,000 clones, approximately 86% of them seen only once. Indicated treatment: roughly 18 received Ad26.COV2.S at low or high dose, single or two shots; roughly five received placebo; per-sample allocation not given. Material that was analyzed had been drawn on day 63 after the first vaccine or placebo injection. This specimen consisted of peripheral blood, obtained in a trial of Ad26.COV2.S vaccine versus placebo. The receptor was derived from a person aged 18-60 years who received the Ad26.COV2.S COVID-19 vaccine or a placebo.

CDR3 sequence (DNA): TGTGCCAGCAGCTCCCCCGCGGGGGGTCCGGGGCAGTACTTC. Translated: CASSSPAGGPGQYF. V and J are TRBV7-2 and TRBJ2-7; 8 bases map to TRBD2. The CDR3 is made up of 14 amino acids. V lost 4 bases to trimming and J lost 9 bases; unmatched junction nucleotides: 11. CDR1 is SGHTA, CDR2 FQGNSA, per germline.